The rows below give T cell receptor beta chains drawn from one sample of a study of cytomegalovirus exposure and HLA in healthy donors. Only in-frame clones appear in the TCRdb table, and some are missing; sequencing was by immunoSEQ multiplex PCR. The top ten hold 2.5% to 3.5% of the sample, which has about 110,000 clones, about 80% seen once. The sample comprised PBMCs. Source of these receptors: a woman aged 40 to 50 in good health and CMV-seronegative. Each CDR3 is given with its conserved first and last residue. D genes are given only for firm matches. Clone size is not always given. Where it is, it says once, few, many or a class for expanded clones.

CDR3 protein,CDR3 DNA,J gene,V gene,clone size,D gene
CASSLPGLPYEQYF,TGTGCCAGTAGTCTCCCAGGTCTCCCCTACGAGCAGTACTTC,TRBJ2-7,TRBV19,NA,NA
CSSTKGGRGYNEQFF,TGCAGCTCCACCAAAGGGGGAAGGGGTTACAATGAGCAGTTCTTC,TRBJ2-1,TRBV29-1,NA,NA
CASSPDRSFNEKLFF,TGTGCCAGCAGTCCCGACAGGAGTTTTAATGAAAAACTGTTTTTT,TRBJ1-4,TRBV6-5,NA,NA
CASSASGGAYTGELFF,TGTGCCAGCAGCGCAAGCGGGGGGGCGTACACCGGGGAGCTGTTTTTT,TRBJ2-2,TRBV9,NA,TRBD2
CASSQDRAGGDDEQYF,TGTGCCAGCAGCCAAGATAGGGCAGGGGGCGACGACGAGCAGTACTTC,TRBJ2-7,TRBV14,NA,TRBD1
CASSLVQGNTIYF,TGTGCCAGCAGCTTAGTTCAGGGAAACACCATATATTTT,TRBJ1-3,TRBV7-9,NA,NA
CASSFFSRGQAGNTIYF,TGTGCCAGCAGCTTCTTCAGTCGGGGACAGGCTGGAAACACCATATATTTT,TRBJ1-3,TRBV5-5,NA,TRBD1
CASSVSGRNNEQFF,TGTGCCAGCAGCGTGTCCGGGAGGAACAATGAGCAGTTCTTC,TRBJ2-1,TRBV9,few,TRBD2
CASSAGLSAGGGNEQFF,TGCGCCAGCAGCGCCGGGCTGTCGGCGGGGGGCGGCAATGAGCAGTTCTTC,TRBJ2-1,TRBV5-1,NA,TRBD2
CASSSHPENTEAFF,TGTGCCAGCAGCTCCCACCCGGAGAATACTGAAGCTTTCTTT,TRBJ1-1,TRBV9,NA,NA
CASSANMNTEAFF,TGTGCCAGCAGTGCTAATATGAACACTGAAGCTTTCTTT,TRBJ1-1,TRBV6-5,few,NA
CASRGDRHTGELFF,TGCGCCAGCAGGGGCGACAGGCACACCGGGGAGCTGTTTTTT,TRBJ2-2,TRBV10-1,NA,NA
CASSSGHGKGRDEAFF,TGCGCCAGCAGTTCAGGTCATGGGAAGGGGAGGGATGAAGCTTTCTTT,TRBJ1-1,TRBV5-1,NA,NA
CASSLDGPWNEQFF,TGTGCCAGCAGCTTGGATGGGCCTTGGAATGAGCAGTTCTTC,TRBJ2-1,TRBV5-5,NA,NA
CSVRPRTGRYTF,TGCAGCGTTCGTCCCCGGACAGGCCGCTACACCTTC,TRBJ1-2,TRBV29-1,NA,TRBD1
CASSVDWRVRAYNEQFF,TGTGCCAGCAGCGTGGATTGGAGGGTGAGAGCTTACAATGAGCAGTTCTTC,TRBJ2-1,TRBV9,NA,NA
CASSARTGFGGYGYTF,TGTGCCAGTAGTGCCCGGACAGGGTTCGGAGGCTATGGCTACACCTTC,TRBJ1-2,TRBV19,NA,TRBD1
CASSVGAVPPLNTEAFF,TGTGCCAGCAGCGTAGGAGCGGTCCCTCCACTGAACACTGAAGCTTTCTTT,TRBJ1-1,TRBV9,NA,NA
CASSQARGRYEQYF,TGCGCCAGCAGCCAAGCCCGGGGGAGGTACGAGCAGTACTTC,TRBJ2-7,TRBV4-3,NA,NA
CASSLWTSGDQETQYF,TGTGCCAGCAGCTTATGGACTAGCGGGGATCAAGAGACCCAGTACTTC,TRBJ2-5,TRBV7-2,NA,TRBD2
CASSQNGGDTEAFF,TGCGCCAGCAGCCAAAACGGGGGGGACACTGAAGCTTTCTTT,TRBJ1-1,TRBV4-3,few,NA
CASSLSRESYGYTF,TGTGCCAGCAGTTTAAGTAGGGAGAGCTATGGCTACACCTTC,TRBJ1-2,TRBV27,NA,NA
CASSHSQGSSGYTF,TGTGCCAGCAGTCATTCTCAGGGGTCCAGTGGCTACACCTTC,TRBJ1-2,TRBV7-8,NA,NA
CASSIGTGSDTQYF,TGCGCCAGCAGTATTGGGACAGGATCAGATACGCAGTATTTT,TRBJ2-3,TRBV10-1,NA,TRBD1
CSARPVNEQFF,TGCAGTGCCAGGCCAGTCAATGAGCAGTTCTTC,TRBJ2-1,TRBV20-1,few,NA
CASSLASGRNTGELFF,TGTGCCAGCAGTCTAGCTAGCGGGAGGAACACCGGGGAGCTGTTTTTT,TRBJ2-2,TRBV7-2,NA,TRBD2
CASSLPQGNYGYTF,TGTGCCAGTAGTCTACCTCAGGGGAACTATGGCTACACCTTC,TRBJ1-2,TRBV19,NA,NA
CASSLSPTGSLETQYF,TGCGCCAGCAGCTTGAGCCCGACAGGGAGCCTAGAGACCCAGTACTTC,TRBJ2-5,TRBV5-1,NA,TRBD1
CASSQPPGQGFAGYTF,TGCGCCAGCAGCCAACCTCCGGGACAGGGATTCGCGGGCTACACCTTC,TRBJ1-2,TRBV4-1,NA,TRBD1
CASSILQGANEQYF,TGTGCCAGTAGTATACTACAGGGGGCAAACGAGCAGTACTTC,TRBJ2-7,TRBV19,NA,TRBD1
CSAARQGNTEAFF,TGCAGCGCGGCCCGACAGGGGAACACTGAAGCTTTCTTT,TRBJ1-1,TRBV29-1,NA,TRBD1
CASSRESEGGGKNGYTF,TGCGCCAGCAGCCGCGAATCGGAGGGAGGAGGGAAAAATGGCTACACCTTC,TRBJ1-2,TRBV5-1,NA,NA
CASSLGTGSTTEAFF,TGTGCCAGCAGCCTGGGGACAGGGTCGACCACTGAAGCTTTCTTT,TRBJ1-1,TRBV5-8,NA,TRBD1
CASSLTGERQPQHF,TGTGCCAGCAGCCTGACAGGGGAGCGGCAGCCCCAGCATTTT,TRBJ1-5,TRBV28,NA,TRBD1
CASSPDRGDIQYF,TGTGCCAGCAGTCCTGACAGGGGAGACATTCAGTACTTC,TRBJ2-4,TRBV7-2,few,TRBD1
CASSLRQAQNTEAFF,TGTGCCAGCAGCTTGAGACAGGCCCAGAACACTGAAGCTTTCTTT,TRBJ1-1,TRBV4-2,few,NA
CASSEVGGGTEAFF,TGTGCCAGCAGTGAAGTGGGGGGTGGCACTGAAGCTTTCTTT,TRBJ1-1,TRBV6-1,NA,NA
CAWSPGFNYEQYF,TGTGCCTGGAGTCCGGGATTTAACTACGAGCAGTACTTC,TRBJ2-7,TRBV30,NA,NA